These 21 T cell receptor beta chains share one sample of origin, sequenced in a study of T cells after yellow fever vaccination. TCRdb fed the 5' RACE reads into MiXCR, producing one record per CDR3 protein. Of about 510,000 distinct CDR3 sequences in the sample, 21% were seen once. This sample comprised PBMCs, obtained approximately 22 days after the first yellow fever vaccination. All receptors come from a man between 18 and 35 years old who received the YFV17D yellow fever vaccine.

In its sample, this clonotype was seen once. This may arise from a read error, as a much more abundant clone is one base away. This chain uses TRBV5-5 with TRBJ2-6; tentatively, D is TRBD1 (7 bases). The CDR3 length is 16 residues. Trimming pared 5 bases from V and 2 bases from J, leaving 14 bases between. Germline-derived CDR1 and CDR2 are SGHKS and YYEKEE (reference sequence). The DNA of the CDR3 is TGTGCCAGCAGTTTTGCAGGGGGGCCTGGGGCCAACGTCCTGACTTTC. Protein: CASSFAGGPGANVLTF.

This clonotype was picked up a small number of times. This rearrangement joins TRBV1 to TRBJ2-3; the D call in the table, TRBD1, was not verified against the DNA. TRBV1 is described as a pseudogene. CDR3 size: 14 residues. CDR3 residues: CTSRTTGGADTQYF. The CDR3 region has the DNA TGCACCAGCAGAACAACGGGGGGCGCGGATACGCAGTATTTT.

This clonotype has at least ten counts. The chain combines TRBV30 with TRBJ2-5; 12 bases are shared with TRBD1. The CDR3 is made up of 13 amino acids. V was clipped by 5 bases and J by 5 bases; unmatched bases: 3. From germline, CDR1 is GTSNPN and CDR2 SVGIG (reference sequence). CDR3 sequence: CAWGTGGRETQYF. Here the CDR3 DNA reads TGTGCCTGGGGGACAGGGGGCAGGGAGACCCAGTACTTC.

The J gene is TRBJ2-1, the V gene TRBV28; D possibly corresponds to TRBD2 (6 bases). Germline CDR1 is MDHEN and CDR2 is SYDVKM. The CDR3 is 16 residues long. Trimming took off 7 bases at V and 0 bases at J, with 16 bases between the two ends. CDR3 coding DNA: TGTGCCAGCACCCCCGCGGGGCTCAGCTCCTACAATGAGCAGTTCTTC. Amino acid sequence: CASTPAGLSSYNEQFF.

The V call is TRBV5-1, the J call TRBJ2-7, with 13 bases that match TRBD2. The V gene end was trimmed by 4 bases and the J gene end by 1 base; junction bases not matched to a gene: 5. Looked up from germline, CDR1 is SGHRS and CDR2 is YFSETQ. This CDR3 has 16 amino acids. As DNA, the CDR3 is TGCGCCAGCAGCACTAGCGGGGGGGCCGATTCCTACGAGCAGTACTTC. Encoded protein: CASSTSGGADSYEQYF.

The chain uses TRBV5-5 and TRBJ1-4; 8 bases map to TRBD1. After removal of 3 bases from V and 2 bases from J, the junction contained 0 bases not matched to a gene. In germline, CDR1 is SGHKS, CDR2 YYEKEE (reference sequence). The CDR3 has 14 amino acids. This CDR3 is CASSYRGTNEKLFF. CDR3 nucleotides: TGTGCCAGCAGCTACAGGGGGACTAATGAAAAACTGTTTTTT.

This clonotype occurred a few times. V usage is TRBV6-5 and J usage is TRBJ2-7; possibly TRBD1 for D (6 bases). The germline CDR1 and CDR2 sequences are MNHEY and SVGAGI. With 5 bases removed from V and 5 bases from J, the gap between germline ends came to 7 bases. This CDR3 comprises 11 residues. In nucleotides, the CDR3 is TGTGCCAGCAGTCCAGGGGACGAGCAGTACTTC. It translates to CASSPGDEQYF.

The rearrangement joins TRBV14 to TRBJ2-2; 9 bases map to TRBD2. Germline CDR1 SGHDN, CDR2 FVKESK. V gave up 4 bases and J gave up 0 bases; unmatched junction bases: 9. The CDR3 length is 18 residues. The CDR3 nucleotides are TGTGCCAGCAGCCCTCGACTAGCGGCGCTCTCGAACACCGGGGAGCTGTTTTTT. Protein product: CASSPRLAALSNTGELFF.

There are a few counts of this clonotype. The CDR3 nucleotides are TGTGCCAGCAACCTCGGGGGAGATACGCAGTATTTT. It specifies CASNLGGDTQYF. The genes are TRBV12-3 or TRBV12-4 and TRBJ2-3; perhaps TRBD2 as D (6 bases). The V gene lost 7 bases and the J gene lost 5 bases, with 10 bases spanning the gap. The CDR3 sequence is 12 residues long.

The chain recombines TRBV20-1 with TRBJ2-5; possible D gene TRBD2, 6 bases. The ends were cut back, 6 bases at V and 0 bases at J, with 14 bases in the middle. Germline-derived CDR1 and CDR2 are DFQATT and SNEGSKA (reference sequence). There are 14 residues in the CDR3. The DNA of the CDR3 is TGCAGTGCAACGACTAGGGAGTACCAAGAGACCCAGTACTTC. Amino acids: CSATTREYQETQYF.

This clonotype came up a few times. The chain is built from TRBV20-1 and TRBJ2-1, with TRBD2 identical over 8 bases. The CDR3 is made up of 15 amino acids. The V gene end was trimmed by 5 bases and the J gene end by 4 bases; junction bases not matched to a gene: 10. CDR1 is DFQATT, CDR2 SNEGSKA, per germline (reference sequence). CDR3 DNA: TGCAGTGCTCATACCGGGACTAGGCAATACAATGAGCAGTTCTTC. Translation gives CSAHTGTRQYNEQFF.

The chain is built from TRBV14 and TRBJ2-5, with 7 bases aligning to TRBD1. The CDR3 spans 17 residues. CDR1 and CDR2 (germline): SGHDN, FVKESK. The J segment lost 1 base and the V segment lost 0 bases, leaving 8 bases of the junction unmatched. The CDR3 sequence: CASSQDKGDRAQETQYF. CDR3 sequence (DNA): TGTGCCAGCAGCCAAGATAAAGGGGACAGAGCCCAAGAGACCCAGTACTTC.

This clonotype turned up a few times. The chain recombines TRBV12-5 with TRBJ2-7; 7 bases are a match to TRBD1. There are 18 residues in the CDR3. V shed 2 bases, J shed 1 base, and the junction held 14 bases outside the gene matches. Germline values: CDR1 LGHNT, CDR2 FRNRAP. CDR3 in amino acids: CASGLPPGQSSRSYEQYF. The DNA of the CDR3 is TGTGCTAGTGGTTTGCCACCGGGACAGTCGTCCCGGTCCTACGAGCAGTACTTC.

The table lists this clonotype with a count of one. The V call is TRBV30, the J call TRBJ2-1; 10 bases match TRBD2. Germline-derived CDR1 and CDR2 are GTSNPN and SVGIG (reference sequence). The CDR3 is 16 residues long. V trimming: 3 bases; J trimming: 5 bases; junction bases outside the gene matches: 10. This chain's CDR3 is CAWRGKSGGAHNEQFF. CDR3 DNA sequence: TGTGCCTGGAGAGGAAAGAGCGGGGGGGCCCACAATGAGCAGTTCTTC.

This clonotype was detected only a few times. The genes are TRBV30 and TRBJ1-4; no clear D gene. The V and J ends lost 2 bases and 0 bases respectively, with 4 bases between them. This CDR3 spans 13 amino acids. From germline, CDR1 is GTSNPN and CDR2 SVGIG (reference sequence). CDR3 amino acids: CAWSFTTNEKLFF. In DNA form, the CDR3 reads TGTGCCTGGAGTTTTACAACTAATGAAAAACTGTTTTTT. Based on the CDR3 plus reference TRBV30 and TRBJ1-4, the full variable domain is SQTIHQWPATLVQPVGSPLSLECTVEGTSNPNLYWYRQAAGRGLQLLFYSVGIGQISSEVPQNLSASRPQDRQFILSSKKLLLSDSGFYLCAWSFTTNEKLFFGSGTQLSVL.

The table lists this clonotype with a count of one. The chain recombines TRBV6-6 with TRBJ2-1, with TRBD1 as a possible D gene (6 bases). This CDR3 region has 11 residues. V was pared by 5 bases and J by 10 bases, with 9 bases between. Germline V gene data show CDR1 as MNHNY and CDR2 as SVGAGI (reference sequence). The CDR3: CASSTGNEQFF. CDR3 coding DNA: TGTGCCAGCAGTACAGGGAACGAGCAGTTCTTC.

The V gene is TRBV4-3, the J gene TRBJ1-2, with a possible D match to TRBD1 (5 bases). V lost 0 bases, J lost 8 bases, and 16 bases lay in between. Germline V gene sequence: CDR1 LGHNA, CDR2 YSLEER. The CDR3 is made up of 15 amino acids. The CDR3 is CASSQDGGSGEGYTF. DNA for the CDR3: TGCGCCAGCAGCCAAGATGGGGGTTCGGGAGAAGGCTACACCTTC.

V gene TRBV6-5 combines with J gene TRBJ2-7, with 7 positions matching TRBD1. This CDR3 region has 16 residues. CDR1 is MNHEY, CDR2 SVGAGI, per germline. Trimming at V came to 0 bases and at J to 3 bases, leaving 8 bases not matched to a gene. For the CDR3, the DNA is TGTGCCAGCAGTTACTCAGGGACAGCTTCATACTACGAGCAGTACTTC. It yields the protein CASSYSGTASYYEQYF.

This clonotype was detected ten times or more. The chain employs TRBV5-1 and TRBJ2-1; a weak D match, TRBD1 (6 bases). Between the trimmed V and J ends, which lost 4 bases and 3 bases, there was a span of 14 bases. Germline assignment: CDR1 SGHRS and CDR2 YFSETQ. The CDR3 has 15 amino acids. The CDR3 region is CASSPYPQGYNEQFF. DNA of the CDR3: TGCGCCAGCAGCCCCTACCCACAGGGCTACAATGAGCAGTTCTTC.

Notes on this clonotype: A much larger clone lies a single base off, so this may be a read error. This chain connects TRBV12-3 or TRBV12-4 to TRBJ1-5; weak D call: TRBD1 (5 bases). The CDR3 spans 14 residues. V lost 6 bases to trimming and J lost 1 base, with 10 bases between them. CDR3 bases: TGTGCCAGCAGCCCGACAGTGAGCAATCAGCCCCAGCATTTT. This sequence encodes CASSPTVSNQPQHF.

The DNA for the CDR3 is TGCGCCAGCAGCCCGGGACTAGCCTCAACCTACGAGCAGTACTTC. Its translation is CASSPGLASTYEQYF. This chain uses TRBV4-1 with TRBJ2-7; TRBD2 aligns across 9 bases. The junction had 6 bases not matched to a gene; V was cut back by 4 bases and J by 2 bases. This CDR3 spans 15 amino acids. CDR1 MGHRA and CDR2 YSYEKL come from the germline V gene.